The 27 T cell receptor beta chains reported below all come from one sample, sequenced in a study of T-cell memory formation after mild COVID-19. One entry per CDR3 protein, called by TCRdb with MiXCR from the 5' RACE reads. The table shows roughly 200,000 distinct CDR3 sequences, with around 17% occurring only once. Sequencing input: PBMCs or a T cell subset sorted from them (not recorded which). These receptors all come from an adult woman who had mild COVID-19 (a few samples of this study predate the infection). Cell type and time point are not known.

This CDR3 is CASSPRQGAYGYTF. The CDR3, as DNA: TGTGCCAGCAGTCCAAGACAGGGGGCCTATGGCTACACCTTC. The chain couples TRBV12-3 or TRBV12-4 to TRBJ1-2; 10 bases map to TRBD1. The CDR3 loop spans 14 amino acids. Trimming removed 5 bases from V and 4 bases from J; junction bases left unmatched: 4.

This clonotype was counted only a few times. The chain uses TRBV5-4 and TRBJ2-3, with TRBD1 matching over 7 bases. The CDR3 consists of 14 residues. Trimming at V came to 2 bases and at J to 5 bases, leaving 5 bases not matched to a gene. The germline CDR1 and CDR2 sequences are SGHNT and YYREEE (reference sequence). The CDR3 here is CASSLRGGQDTQYF. The CDR3 DNA sequence: TGTGCCAGCAGCTTAAGAGGGGGCCAAGATACGCAGTATTTT. The full variable domain, rest sourced from reference TRBV5-4 and TRBJ2-3, is ETGVTQSPTHLIKTRGQQVTLRCSSQSGHNTVSWYQQALGQGPQFIFQYYREEENGRGNFPPRFSGLQFPNYSSELNVNALELDDSALYLCASSLRGGQDTQYFGPGTRLTVL.

This clonotype occurred a few times. The gene calls are TRBV3-1 and TRBJ2-1, with 9 bases fitting TRBD2. Per germline, CDR1 LGHDT and CDR2 YNNKEL (reference sequence). The CDR3 totals 16 residues. V lost 7 bases and J lost 14; bases outside the gene matches: 21. The CDR3 reads CASTPLGLAGAGGEFF. CDR3 DNA: TGTGCCAGCACCCCGTTGGGTTTAGCGGGGGCCGGCGGGGAGTTCTTC.

V is TRBV6-5 and J is TRBJ1-2, with 7 positions matching TRBD1. Looked up from germline, CDR1 is MNHEY and CDR2 is SVGAGI. The length of the CDR3 is 16 residues. With 4 bases clipped from V and 8 bases from J, the junction kept 16 bases outside the gene matches. The CDR3 DNA reads TGTGCCAGCAGTTTACGATCTGACAGGGCCACAGAGGGCTACACCTTC. It specifies CASSLRSDRATEGYTF.

This clonotype has only a few counts. V and J are TRBV20-1 and TRBJ2-7; 7 bases are shared with TRBD1. Germline V lookup: CDR1 DFQATT, CDR2 SNEGSKA (reference sequence). The CDR3 is made up of 17 amino acids. V lost 5 bases, J lost 1 base, and 17 bases stayed unmatched. The CDR3 sequence: CSARTDRQTSYSYEQYF. CDR3 DNA: TGCAGTGCTCGAACGGACAGGCAAACCTCCTATTCCTACGAGCAGTACTTC.

This clonotype turned up a few times. The chain joins TRBV5-1 to TRBJ2-2, with D perhaps TRBD2 (6 bases). V lost 7 bases and J 2 bases, leaving 12 bases between the germline ends. The CDR3 covers 14 residues. Germline V gene sequence: CDR1 SGHRS, CDR2 YFSETQ. CDR3 amino acids: CASGGFLNTGELFF. The CDR3, as DNA: TGCGCCAGCGGGGGGTTCCTAAACACCGGGGAGCTGTTTTTT. Together with reference TRBV5-1 and TRBJ2-2, the CDR3 gives the full variable domain: KAGVTQTPRYLIKTRGQQVTLSCSPISGHRSVSWYQQTPGQGLQFLFEYFSETQRNKGNFPGRFSGRQFSNSRSEMNVSTLELGDSALYLCASGGFLNTGELFFGEGSRLTVL.

The J gene is TRBJ1-2, the V gene TRBV15; D is uncertain. Trimming pared 7 bases from V and 8 bases from J, leaving 14 bases between. Germline CDR1 and CDR2: LNHNV and YYDKDF (reference sequence). The CDR3 sequence is 12 residues long. The CDR3 spells CATTQSSSGYTF. CDR3 DNA sequence: TGTGCCACCACCCAGTCCTCCTCGGGCTACACCTTC.

In this sample, this clonotype turned up a few times. V gene TRBV28 combines with J gene TRBJ2-1; 8 bases fit TRBD1. Germline lookup yields CDR1 MDHEN and CDR2 SYDVKM. Trimming removed 2 bases from V and 7 bases from J; junction bases left unmatched: 7. The CDR3 totals 15 residues. This CDR3 reads CASSLQTTGVNEQFF. The CDR3 nucleotides read TGTGCCAGCAGTTTACAAACGACAGGGGTAAATGAGCAGTTCTTC. The full variable domain, its missing parts supplied by reference TRBV28 and TRBJ2-1, is DVKVTQSSRYLVKRTGEKVFLECVQDMDHENMFWYRQDPGLGLRLIYFSYDVKMKEKGDIPEGYSVSREKKERFSLILESASTNQTSMYLCASSLQTTGVNEQFFGPGTRLTVL.

V gene TRBV27 combines with J gene TRBJ1-5; D call uncertain. The CDR3 totals 13 residues. V lost 5 bases and J lost 4, with 9 bases in between. CDR1 is MNHEY and CDR2 is SMNVEV in the germline V gene (reference sequence). Here the CDR3 DNA reads TGTGCCAGCAGTACCCTCGGAAATCAGCCCCAGCATTTT. Translated, it gives CASSTLGNQPQHF.

The table lists this clonotype with a few counts. The gene calls are TRBV4-1 and TRBJ2-5, with a tentative D call TRBD2 (6 bases). Trimming took off 2 bases at V and 6 bases at J, with 13 bases between the two ends. The CDR3 covers 14 residues. Germline CDR1 MGHRA, CDR2 YSYEKL. This CDR3 is CASSQPTSLKTQYF. CDR3 nucleotide sequence: TGCGCCAGCAGCCAACCGACTAGTCTAAAGACCCAGTACTTC.

Regarding this clonotype: The junction shows a germline mismatch at one end, possibly a read error. This chain connects TRBV12-3 or TRBV12-4 to TRBJ2-7, with a possible D match to TRBD1 (5 bases). The length of the CDR3 is 12 residues. DNA for the CDR3: TGTGACAGCAATCAGGGCGGCTACGAGCAGTACTTC. The encoded protein is CDSNQGGYEQYF.

This clonotype was detected a few times. This chain connects TRBV4-1 to TRBJ1-1, with TRBD1 as a possible D gene (5 bases). The germline V and J ends were trimmed by 4 bases and 10 bases, with 19 bases remaining between them. Germline V gene lookup returns CDR1 MGHRA and CDR2 YSYEKL. The CDR3 has 14 amino acids. CDR3 in amino acids: CASSRLIRDAGAFF. The DNA for the CDR3 is TGCGCCAGCAGCCGGTTGATCCGGGACGCCGGAGCTTTCTTT.

This chain links TRBV10-3 with TRBJ2-1; TRBD2 agrees at 8 bases. This CDR3 region has 15 residues. Germline lookup yields CDR1 ENHRY and CDR2 SYGVKD. J lost 6 bases, V lost 5 bases, and 9 bases had no gene match. DNA of the CDR3: TGTGCCATCAGTCCGAGCGGGAGAACCCCCAATGAGCAGTTCTTC. It is translated as CAISPSGRTPNEQFF.

In its sample, this clonotype was seen a few times. The chain has TRBV10-3 and TRBJ2-2; 12 bases fit TRBD1. The CDR3 runs to 14 residues. After removal of 8 bases from V and 4 bases from J, the junction contained 2 bases not matched to a gene. Germline CDR1 ENHRY, CDR2 SYGVKD. The CDR3 here is CAIGTGGATGELFF. The DNA of the CDR3 is TGTGCCATCGGGACAGGGGGCGCCACCGGGGAGCTGTTTTTT.

A few counts support this clonotype. The V call is TRBV12-3 or TRBV12-4, the J call TRBJ1-2; 7 positions agree with TRBD1. The CDR3 has 14 amino acids. Trimming removed 4 bases from V and 6 bases from J; junction bases left unmatched: 8. CDR3 nucleotide sequence: TGTGCCAGCAGTTCCGTGACAGGGTATAATGGCTACACCTTC. This translates into CASSSVTGYNGYTF.

The chain uses TRBV11-2 and TRBJ2-4, with D perhaps matching TRBD2 (5 bases). Looked up from germline, CDR1 is SGHAT and CDR2 is FQNNGV. This CDR3 is 14 amino acids long. V was trimmed by 2 bases and J by 4 bases, leaving 9 bases between them. The CDR3 here is CASSLSGGKNIQYF. The CDR3 DNA follows: TGTGCCAGCAGCTTAAGCGGTGGAAAAAACATTCAGTACTTC. The variable domain in full, completed from reference TRBV11-2 and TRBJ2-4, reads EAGVAQSPRYKIIEKRQSVAFWCNPISGHATLYWYQQILGQGPKLLIQFQNNGVVDDSQLPKDRFSAERLKGVDSTLKIQPAKLEDSAVYLCASSLSGGKNIQYFGAGTRLSVL.

This clonotype was seen more than once but under ten times. The V gene is TRBV7-2, the J gene TRBJ1-6, with 7 nucleotides matching TRBD1. The CDR3 has 15 residues. J lost 5 bases, V lost 5 bases, and 6 bases had no gene match. Looked up from germline, CDR1 is SGHTA and CDR2 is FQGNSA. The CDR3 nucleotides read TGTGCCAGCAGCATAAGAGGGACAGATAATTCACCCCTCCACTTT. This codes for CASSIRGTDNSPLHF. The whole variable domain, remainder taken from reference TRBV7-2 and TRBJ1-6, is GAGVSQSPSNKVTEKGKDVELRCDPISGHTALYWYRQSLGQGLEFLIYFQGNSAPDKSGLPSDRFSAERTGGSVSTLTIQRTQQEDSAVYLCASSIRGTDNSPLHFGNGTRLTVT.

The table lists this clonotype with a few counts. This sequence joins TRBV6-1 and TRBJ2-2; D is unclear. V was pared by 7 bases and J by 4 bases, with 10 bases between. Germline-derived CDR1 and CDR2 are MNHNS and SASEGT. CDR3 length: 13 amino acids. This CDR3 is CASTIGITGELFF. CDR3 nucleotide sequence: TGTGCCAGCACAATAGGGATCACCGGGGAGCTGTTTTTT.

This clonotype appeared a few times. The chain combines TRBV4-2 with TRBJ1-1, with D maybe TRBD1 (5 bases). Germline V gene data show CDR1 as LGHNA and CDR2 as YNFKEQ. This CDR3 has 14 residues. The germline V and J ends were trimmed by 0 bases and 1 base, with 6 bases remaining between them. The CDR3, as DNA: TGTGCCAGCAGCCAAGAAGGGACGAACACTGAAGCTTTCTTT. Translating gives CASSQEGTNTEAFF.

The chain combines TRBV21-1 with TRBJ1-3; the D call in the table, TRBD1, was not verified against the DNA. TRBV21-1 is a pseudogene segment. This CDR3 is built from 17 residues. In DNA form, the CDR3 reads TGTGCCAGCCCTGTTCGGACGGGACAAAGAACAGGAAACACCATATATTTT. This sequence encodes CASPVRTGQRTGNTIYF.

This sequence joins TRBV7-9 and TRBJ2-7; no clear D gene. The CDR3 length is 15 residues. The ends were cut back, 5 bases at V and 5 bases at J, with 19 bases in the middle. Germline values: CDR1 SEHNR, CDR2 FQNEAQ (reference sequence). The CDR3 here is CASSPFNLDIDEQYF. Written as DNA, the CDR3 is TGTGCCAGCAGCCCCTTTAATTTGGATATCGACGAGCAGTACTTC.

V is TRBV5-1 and J is TRBJ2-3; no clear D gene. Germline CDR1 SGHRS, CDR2 YFSETQ. V dropped 0 bases and J dropped 2 bases, with 10 bases sitting between them. The CDR3 covers 15 residues. The CDR3 spells CASSLVPGDTDTQYF. The CDR3 DNA is TGCGCCAGCAGCTTGGTTCCGGGTGACACAGATACGCAGTATTTT.

This clonotype occurred a few times. The V gene is TRBV7-2, the J gene TRBJ2-3; D is ambiguous. The CDR3 covers 14 residues. V dropped 6 bases and J dropped 4 bases, with 14 bases sitting between them. Germline V CDR1 and CDR2: SGHTA, FQGNSA. This CDR3 reads CASSRRALADTQYF. CDR3 nucleotide sequence: TGTGCCAGCAGTCGACGAGCGCTGGCAGATACGCAGTATTTT.

This clonotype was counted a few times. The chain carries TRBV6-2 or TRBV6-3 and TRBJ1-2, with 11 bases that match TRBD1. CDR3 length: 14 residues. The trim removed 8 bases at V and 9 bases at J, leaving 11 bases unmatched. CDR1 and CDR2 (germline): MNHEY, SVGEGT. The CDR3 sequence: CASARTGGAKSYTF. The CDR3 DNA is TGTGCCAGCGCCCGGACAGGGGGCGCGAAGAGCTACACCTTC.

This clonotype was recorded many times. V is TRBV28 and J is TRBJ2-7; no reliable D call. This CDR3 is built from 12 residues. Germline V lookup: CDR1 MDHEN, CDR2 SYDVKM. V dropped 5 bases and J dropped 1 base, with 6 bases sitting between them. For the CDR3, the DNA is TGTGCCAGCAGTCTCCGATCCTACGAGCAGTACTTC. This codes for CASSLRSYEQYF.

The chain links TRBV12-3 or TRBV12-4 to TRBJ1-1; D gene uncertain. The length of the CDR3 is 11 residues. V lost 4 bases, J lost 7 bases, and 7 bases lay in between. The CDR3 is CASSSSVEAFF. DNA of the CDR3: TGTGCCAGCAGTTCCTCAGTTGAAGCTTTCTTT.

This clonotype turned up a few times. V usage is TRBV28 and J usage is TRBJ2-7, with D unclear. CDR3 length equals 12 residues. The germline gives CDR1 MDHEN, CDR2 SYDVKM. The V end lost 5 bases, the J end lost 5 bases, and 10 bases lay between the germline ends. The CDR3 nucleotides are TGTGCCAGCAGTCCCGGAATTCACGAGCAGTACTTC. Protein sequence: CASSPGIHEQYF.